Presented here are 25 T cell receptor beta chains from one specimen sequenced in a study of blood T cell repertoires in COVID-19. This table comes from immunoSEQ multiplex PCR, and its TCRdb copy is limited to in-frame clones, with some not included. The sample comprises approximately 200,000 clones, 70% to 90% of which are singletons, and about 10% rests with the top ten. Sequencing was performed on PBMCs or T cells enriched from blood (not recorded which). These receptors originate from a man aged 40-50 years who had recovered from COVID-19.

The chain employs TRBV30 and TRBJ1-4, with D possibly being TRBD1 (6 bases). CDR3 length: 13 residues. The V end lost 5 bases, the J end lost 7 bases, and 14 bases lay between the germline ends. The germline V gene encodes CDR1 GTSNPN and CDR2 SVGIG (reference sequence). The CDR3 here is CAWGLGASEKLFF. In DNA form, the CDR3 reads TGTGCCTGGGGATTGGGGGCGAGTGAAAAACTGTTTTTT.

The J gene is TRBJ2-7, the V gene TRBV11-2, with D maybe TRBD2 (6 bases). Trimming stripped 5 bases from V and 6 bases from J, with 23 bases between. CDR1 is SGHAT, CDR2 FQNNGV, per germline. The CDR3 totals 16 residues. The CDR3 bases are TGTGCCAGCAGCCATAGTGGCAGGTTGGGACTTGTCGAGCAGTACTTC. Translation: CASSHSGRLGLVEQYF.

This sequence joins TRBV7-9 and TRBJ2-7, with no clear D. The CDR3 consists of 13 residues. Germline values: CDR1 SEHNR, CDR2 FQNEAQ (reference sequence). Trimming removed 2 bases from V and 2 bases from J, with 7 bases in between. The DNA for the CDR3 is TGTGCCAGCAGCTTACCCGGAGCCTACGAGCAGTACTTC. Its translation: CASSLPGAYEQYF.

The chain has TRBV7-9 and TRBJ1-1, with D unresolved. V was pared by 6 bases and J by 8 bases, with 13 bases between. Germline assignment: CDR1 SEHNR and CDR2 FQNEAQ (reference sequence). CDR3 size: 12 residues. CDR3 amino acids: CASSPRPGEAFF. CDR3 coding DNA: TGTGCCAGCAGTCCGCGCCCGGGAGAAGCTTTCTTT.

This chain connects TRBV18 to TRBJ2-7, with 9 bases lining up with TRBD1. Germline V CDR1 and CDR2: KGHSH, LQKENI. The trim removed 6 bases at V and 1 base at J, leaving 10 bases unmatched. The CDR3 is 16 residues long. The chain's CDR3 is CASSIKVGTGSYEQYF. CDR3 nucleotide sequence: TGTGCCAGCTCTATAAAGGTCGGGACAGGGTCCTACGAGCAGTACTTC.

V is TRBV10-3 and J is TRBJ1-5, with D unclear. The CDR3 spans 14 residues. Trimming took 4 bases from V and 6 from J, leaving 13 bases between them. The germline V gene has CDR1 ENHRY and CDR2 SYGVKD. CDR3 region: CAISGAEPGQPQHF. DNA of the CDR3: TGTGCCATCAGTGGGGCCGAACCCGGTCAGCCCCAGCATTTT.

The V and J genes are TRBV5-6 and TRBJ1-3; D possibly corresponds to TRBD1 (5 bases). Germline lookup yields CDR1 SGHDT and CDR2 YYEEEE. With 0 bases removed from V and 2 bases from J, the gap between germline ends came to 12 bases. CDR3 length equals 16 residues. The CDR3 loop reads CASSLAPTGAGNTIYF. CDR3 nucleotide sequence: TGTGCCAGCAGCTTGGCACCTACAGGAGCTGGAAACACCATATATTTT.

The gene calls are TRBV7-3 and TRBJ2-1, with 11 bases aligning to TRBD2. The germline gives CDR1 SGHTA, CDR2 FQGTGA. V shed 2 bases, J shed 8 bases, and the junction held 5 bases outside the gene matches. The CDR3 is 15 amino acids. CDR3 nucleotides: TGTGCCAGCAGCTTAGGGCTAGCGGGGGGATATGAGCAGTTCTTC. This encodes CASSLGLAGGYEQFF.

The chain has TRBV6-5 and TRBJ2-1; the D is unclear. Germline CDR1 is MNHEY and CDR2 is SVGAGI. The V end was cut by 6 bases, the J end by 9 bases, with 15 bases between. The CDR3 has 13 amino acids. The CDR3, as DNA: TGTGCCAGCAGAACAGCAAACCCCGTTGAGCAGTTCTTC. Translated, it gives CASRTANPVEQFF.

This clone was seen once. The chain joins TRBV5-1 to TRBJ2-7; a possible D gene is TRBD2 (5 bases). V gave up 3 bases and J gave up 3 bases, with 13 bases separating them. Germline loops: CDR1 SGHRS, CDR2 YFSETQ. The CDR3 length is 14 residues. Written as DNA, the CDR3 is TGCGCCAGCAGCTCATTCCCGGGGTACTACGAGCAGTACTTC. This codes for CASSSFPGYYEQYF. The full variable domain, completed using reference TRBV5-1 and TRBJ2-7, is KAGVTQTPRYLIKTRGQQVTLSCSPISGHRSVSWYQQTPGQGLQFLFEYFSETQRNKGNFPGRFSGRQFSNSRSEMNVSTLELGDSALYLCASSSFPGYYEQYFGPGTRLTVT.

The chain's CDR3 is CASSSTGLVEQFF. The CDR3 DNA reads TGTGCCAGCAGCTCGACAGGGTTGGTTGAGCAGTTCTTC. The rearrangement joins TRBV5-5 to TRBJ2-1, with 7 bases fitting TRBD1. Germline V gene lookup returns CDR1 SGHKS and CDR2 YYEKEE (reference sequence). V shed 3 bases and J 9 bases; nucleotides not matched to a gene: 6. This CDR3 has 13 amino acids.

The chain links TRBV11-2 to TRBJ1-4, with D hard to call. Germline V gene data show CDR1 as SGHAT and CDR2 as FQNNGV. The V gene lost 5 bases and the J gene lost 8 bases, with 15 bases spanning the gap. This CDR3 contains 14 residues. The CDR3 spells CASSTFGEEEKLFF. The CDR3 nucleotides read TGTGCCAGCAGCACATTTGGGGAGGAGGAAAAACTGTTTTTT.

V usage is TRBV6-5 and J usage is TRBJ2-1; 9 bases fit TRBD1. Trimming removed 6 bases from V and 5 bases from J; junction bases left unmatched: 8. Germline assignment: CDR1 MNHEY and CDR2 SVGAGI. The CDR3 covers 15 residues. The CDR3 loop is CASRPGTGRDNEQFF. The CDR3 DNA is TGTGCCAGCAGGCCCGGGACAGGGAGGGACAATGAGCAGTTCTTC.

The rearrangement links TRBV12-1 to TRBJ2-2; the D call in the table, TRBD2, was not verified against the DNA. TRBV12-1 is annotated as a pseudogene. The CDR3 is 14 residues long. The CDR3 region has the DNA TGTGCCATAGCCAGCGGGGCCAGCACCGGGGAGCTGTTTTTT. Protein sequence: CAIASGASTGELFF.

The chain has TRBV6-5 and TRBJ2-1; a possible D gene is TRBD2 (6 bases). V lost 7 bases and J 12 bases, leaving 19 bases between the germline ends. This CDR3 contains 13 residues. Germline V gene lookup returns CDR1 MNHEY and CDR2 SVGAGI. The CDR3 reads CASIDDLAYRQFF. The CDR3 region has the DNA TGTGCCAGCATCGACGATCTAGCGTATAGGCAGTTCTTC.

This chain connects TRBV7-2 to TRBJ2-7, with D possibly TRBD1 on 6 matching bases. The V gene's germline CDR1 is SGHTA and CDR2 FQGNSA. This CDR3 has 16 residues. V gave up 3 bases and J gave up 2 bases, with 17 bases separating them. The CDR3 DNA reads as TGTGCCAGCAGCTTTGGAGGTAGACAGGTGACCTACGAGCAGTACTTC. Protein product: CASSFGGRQVTYEQYF.

This rearrangement joins TRBV11-2 to TRBJ2-1; TRBD2 might be the D (5 bases). The CDR3 totals 15 residues. V gave up 1 base and J gave up 2 bases, with 9 bases separating them. The V gene's germline CDR1 is SGHAT and CDR2 FQNNGV. The DNA for the CDR3 is TGTGCCAGCAGCTTAGTAACCGGGACCTACAATGAGCAGTTCTTC. Its translation: CASSLVTGTYNEQFF.

The V and J genes are TRBV3-1 (or the pseudogene TRBV3-2) and TRBJ2-7; D is unresolved. The CDR3 runs to 15 residues. In germline, CDR1 is LGHDT, CDR2 YNNKEL (reference sequence). V lost 4 bases and J 5 bases, leaving 18 bases between the germline ends. The CDR3 loop reads CASSRGLSYVDEQYF. CDR3 sequence (DNA): TGTGCCAGCAGCCGCGGTCTCAGTTATGTAGACGAGCAGTACTTC.

The chain recombines TRBV15 with TRBJ2-5, with 11 bases aligning to TRBD2. The CDR3 sequence is 16 residues long. J was trimmed by 2 bases and V by 3 bases; bases with no gene match: 5. Germline assignment: CDR1 LNHNV and CDR2 YYDKDF (reference sequence). The CDR3 region is CATSSELAGDQETQYF. The CDR3, as DNA: TGTGCCACCAGCAGCGAACTAGCGGGGGATCAAGAGACCCAGTACTTC.

The chain links TRBV3-1 (or the pseudogene TRBV3-2) to TRBJ2-1; 7 positions match TRBD1. J was trimmed by 6 bases and V by 4 bases; bases with no gene match: 12. The CDR3 runs 16 residues. CDR1 is LGHDT, CDR2 YNNKEL, per germline (reference sequence). Written as DNA, the CDR3 is TGTGCCAGCAGCCCACACAGGGGCCCGCTAGGCAATGAGCAGTTCTTC. Residues: CASSPHRGPLGNEQFF.

The chain joins TRBV2 to TRBJ1-1, with a tentative D call TRBD1 (6 bases). Trimming took off 11 bases at V and 0 bases at J, with 16 bases between the two ends. CDR3 length: 14 residues. Germline V gives CDR1 SNHLY, CDR2 FYNNEI. CDR3 DNA: TGTGCCTCTTTTGTGGGGGCCATGAACACTGAAGCTTTCTTT. Translation: CASFVGAMNTEAFF.

J is TRBJ2-6 and V is TRBV10-2; D gene ambiguous. Trimming took off 0 bases at V and 1 base at J, with 16 bases between the two ends. In germline, CDR1 is WSHSY, CDR2 SAAADI. This CDR3 has 19 amino acids. CDR3 DNA: TGCGCCAGCAGTGAGTCCCGTCGGTCCCCTCCTTCTGGGGCCAACGTCCTGACTTTC. The encoded protein is CASSESRRSPPSGANVLTF.

The chain uses TRBV7-2 and TRBJ1-2; TRBD1 is a possible D gene (6 bases). With 7 bases removed from V and 3 bases from J, the gap between germline ends came to 15 bases. The CDR3 sequence is 14 residues long. The germline gives CDR1 SGHTA, CDR2 FQGNSA. The CDR3 loop reads CASTQAGVYYGYTF. The CDR3 region has the DNA TGTGCCAGCACCCAGGCAGGGGTTTACTATGGCTACACCTTC.

The J gene is TRBJ2-5, the V gene TRBV2, with 9 bases identical to TRBD2. Germline loops: CDR1 SNHLY, CDR2 FYNNEI. This CDR3 contains 13 residues. Unmatched junction bases numbered 8, after V lost 8 bases and J lost 7 bases. The DNA of the CDR3 is TGTGCCAGCGGCGGGGGGGGACTAGGGACCCAGTACTTC. Translation gives CASGGGGLGTQYF. The full variable domain, completed using reference TRBV2 and TRBJ2-5, is EPEVTQTPSHQVTQMGQEVILRCVPISNHLYFYWYRQILGQKVEFLVSFYNNEISEKSEIFDDQFSVERPDGSNFTLKIRSTKLEDSAMYFCASGGGGLGTQYFGPGTRLLVL.

The chain is built from TRBV7-2 and TRBJ2-5, with D possibly being TRBD1 (5 bases). Trimming removed 1 base at V and 7 bases at J, with 10 bases between. The CDR3 consists of 13 residues. Germline assignment: CDR1 SGHTA and CDR2 FQGNSA. In DNA, the CDR3 is TGTGCCAGCAGCTTAGAAGAAACAGGGACCCAGTACTTC. This translates into CASSLEETGTQYF. Using reference TRBV7-2 and TRBJ2-5 for the parts outside the CDR3, the full variable domain is GAGVSQSPSNKVTEKGKDVELRCDPISGHTALYWYRQSLGQGLEFLIYFQGNSAPDKSGLPSDRFSAERTGGSVSTLTIQRTQQEDSAVYLCASSLEETGTQYFGPGTRLLVL.